One and the same sample provided the 22 T cell receptor beta chains below, sequenced in a study of blood T cell repertoires in COVID-19. Data came from immunoSEQ multiplex PCR; TCRdb stores just in-frame clones and leaves some out. The sample lists 150,000 to 200,000 clones, approximately 85% seen once, with over 7.5% in the top ten. The sample taken for sequencing was peripheral blood. The receptors shown here come from a woman of 80 years or more with acute or convalescent COVID-19.

The rearrangement uses TRBV19 and TRBJ2-3; maybe TRBD2 (5 bases). The CDR3 is made up of 16 amino acids. CDR1 is LNHDA, CDR2 SQIVND, per germline (reference sequence). V lost 4 bases, J lost 3 bases, and 17 bases lay in between. CDR3 protein: CASSTSSTRLTDTQYF. Here the CDR3 DNA reads TGTGCCAGTAGTACTTCGAGCACTAGGCTGACAGATACGCAGTATTTT.

The chain couples TRBV15 to TRBJ1-3, with TRBD1 as a possible D gene (6 bases). The germline V gene encodes CDR1 LNHNV and CDR2 YYDKDF (reference sequence). Deletions cut 5 bases from V and 0 bases from J, with 17 bases between. The CDR3 consists of 17 residues. CDR3 loop: CATSSLQGLDSGNTIYF. Written as DNA, the CDR3 is TGTGCCACCAGCTCCTTACAGGGACTAGACTCTGGAAACACCATATATTTT.

The chain is built from TRBV24-1 and TRBJ2-7, with 14 bases fitting TRBD2. V was pared by 1 base and J by 3 bases, with 1 base of the junction left unmatched. This CDR3 spans 16 amino acids. Germline CDR1 KGHDR, CDR2 SFDVKD. The CDR3 region is CATSDFGLAGGYEQYF. In nucleotides, the CDR3 is TGTGCCACCAGTGATTTCGGACTAGCGGGGGGCTACGAGCAGTACTTC.

This clone was seen once. The rearrangement uses TRBV7-8 and TRBJ2-1; 10 bases are shared with TRBD2. V gave up 10 bases and J gave up 5 bases; unmatched junction bases: 2. CDR1 is SGHVS and CDR2 is FQNEAQ in the germline V gene. This CDR3 is built from 12 residues. This chain's CDR3 is CATLAGDNEQFF. As DNA, the CDR3 is TGTGCCACTCTAGCGGGGGACAATGAGCAGTTCTTC.

The chain joins TRBV18 to TRBJ2-5; tentative D call: TRBD1 (6 bases). V shed 3 bases and J shed 4 bases, with 9 bases lying between them. CDR3 length: 13 residues. The germline CDR1 and CDR2 sequences are KGHSH and LQKENI. CDR3 sequence reads: CASSPRGRETQYF. The CDR3 DNA sequence: TGTGCCAGCTCACCCAGGGGCCGAGAGACCCAGTACTTC.

As to this clone: The junction departs from germline at one end; a sequencing error may be responsible. The chain combines TRBV6-5 with TRBJ2-7, with 7 bases matching TRBD2. The CDR3 loop spans 14 amino acids. Germline V CDR1 and CDR2: MNHEY, SVGAGI. CDR3 DNA: TGTGCCAGCAGTCCCTTAGCGGGTCCTTACGGGCAGTACTTC. Residues: CASSPLAGPYGQYF.

The CDR3 loop reads CAWSRDRDHSPLHF. For the CDR3, the DNA is TGTGCCTGGAGTCGAGACAGGGACCATTCACCCCTCCACTTT. V usage is TRBV30 and J usage is TRBJ1-6, with 7 bases fitting TRBD1. CDR3 size: 14 residues. Germline CDR1 and CDR2: GTSNPN and SVGIG (reference sequence). The trim removed 2 bases at V and 8 bases at J, leaving 6 bases unmatched.

This chain links TRBV6-5 with TRBJ2-7; the match to TRBD2 covers 10 bases. Trimming cost V 8 bases and J 4 bases; bases outside gene matches: 2. The CDR3 totals 12 residues. Germline lookup yields CDR1 MNHEY and CDR2 SVGAGI. In DNA form, the CDR3 reads TGTGCCAGCGGACTAGCGGTATACGAGCAGTACTTC. It is translated as CASGLAVYEQYF.

The chain recombines TRBV4-3 with TRBJ2-1, with 8 bases fitting TRBD2. Trimming took 0 bases from V and 1 from J; bases not matched to a gene: 2. The germline V gene encodes CDR1 LGHNA and CDR2 YSLEER. CDR3 length equals 16 residues. The CDR3 nucleotides read TGCGCCAGCAGCCAAGACGGGGGGGCGTCCTACAATGAGCAGTTCTTC. This translates into CASSQDGGASYNEQFF.

For this clone: Other DNA sequences from this sample encode an identical CDR3 as well. The chain joins TRBV6-6 to TRBJ1-2, with a tentative D call TRBD1 (6 bases). The CDR3 spans 13 residues. With 5 bases removed from V and 5 bases from J, the gap between germline ends came to 12 bases. Germline CDR1 and CDR2: MNHNY and SVGAGI (reference sequence). CDR3 loop: CASSPRTGYGYTF. CDR3 coding DNA: TGTGCCAGCAGTCCACGCACAGGGTATGGCTACACCTTC.

The chain combines TRBV27 with TRBJ1-2, with a weak D call TRBD1 (5 bases). Germline assignment: CDR1 MNHEY and CDR2 SMNVEV (reference sequence). With 6 bases removed from V and 4 bases from J, the gap between germline ends came to 12 bases. The CDR3 is 13 residues long. CDR3 region: CASRPDSFYGYTF. The CDR3 DNA follows: TGTGCCAGCAGACCTGACAGCTTCTATGGCTACACCTTC.

The chain has TRBV7-2 and TRBJ2-1; TRBD2 matches 16 bases. V lost 1 base, J lost 12 bases, and 9 bases stayed unmatched. Germline V CDR1 and CDR2: SGHTA, FQGNSA. CDR3 size: 17 residues. CDR3 DNA sequence: TGTGCCAGCAGCTTAGGGCCGGGACTAGCGGGAGGGGGCGGGCAGTTCTTC. Translated: CASSLGPGLAGGGGQFF.

This clone was seen a few times. The J gene is TRBJ2-5, the V gene TRBV7-2; 7 nucleotides agree with TRBD2. Trimming cost V 3 bases and J 6 bases; bases outside gene matches: 7. The length of the CDR3 is 14 residues. Germline V lookup: CDR1 SGHTA, CDR2 FQGNSA. CDR3 DNA sequence: TGTGCCAGCAGCTTGGGGAGGGGTGTGAAGACCCAGTACTTC. The encoded protein is CASSLGRGVKTQYF.

The rearrangement links TRBV5-4 to TRBJ2-2, with D possibly TRBD1 on 5 matching bases. Trimming stripped 1 base from V and 0 bases from J, with 10 bases between. This CDR3 is built from 16 residues. CDR1 is SGHNT and CDR2 is YYREEE in the germline V gene (reference sequence). CDR3 sequence (DNA): TGTGCCAGCAGCTTGCGAGACAGAGCGAACACCGGGGAGCTGTTTTTT. Its protein is CASSLRDRANTGELFF.

This chain links TRBV5-6 with TRBJ1-4; 9 nucleotides agree with TRBD1. The V gene end was trimmed by 4 bases and the J gene end by 7 bases; junction bases not matched to a gene: 8. This CDR3 spans 15 amino acids. Germline CDR1 SGHDT, CDR2 YYEEEE. CDR3 protein: CASSEQGAGGEKLFF. In nucleotides, the CDR3 is TGTGCCAGCAGCGAACAGGGGGCCGGAGGTGAAAAACTGTTTTTT.

The J gene is TRBJ1-4, the V gene TRBV11-2; D is perhaps TRBD1 (6 bases). Germline CDR1 SGHAT, CDR2 FQNNGV. Trimming removed 3 bases from V and 4 bases from J, with 9 bases in between. The CDR3 extends over 14 amino acids. CDR3 DNA: TGTGCCAGCAGCTTCCAGGGGAATAATGAAAAACTGTTTTTT. Translating gives CASSFQGNNEKLFF.

The rearrangement links TRBV18 to TRBJ1-5, with 9 nucleotides matching TRBD1. The ends lost 2 bases at V and 8 bases at J; junction bases unmatched: 10. The CDR3 spans 16 residues. The germline V gene has CDR1 KGHSH and CDR2 LQKENI. The CDR3 bases are TGTGCCAGCTCACCAACAATAGGACAGGGGAGAAAGCCCCAGCATTTT. Its translation: CASSPTIGQGRKPQHF.

This chain connects TRBV30 to TRBJ2-7, with 7 bases identical to TRBD2. The CDR3 is 13 amino acids. The V gene's germline CDR1 is GTSNPN and CDR2 SVGIG (reference sequence). Unmatched junction bases numbered 7, after V lost 5 bases and J lost 3 bases. This chain's CDR3 is CAWGRGLDYEQYF. Written as DNA, the CDR3 is TGTGCCTGGGGCCGTGGACTAGACTACGAGCAGTACTTC.

V and J are TRBV12-5 and TRBJ2-2; D gene unclear. The V gene's germline CDR1 is LGHNT and CDR2 FRNRAP. The ends were cut back, 0 bases at V and 0 bases at J, with 11 bases in the middle. This CDR3 region has 17 residues. The DNA of the CDR3 is TGTGCTAGTGGTTTGGTACTAAGATCCTCGAACACCGGGGAGCTGTTTTTT. As protein: CASGLVLRSSNTGELFF.

This sequence joins TRBV24-1 and TRBJ2-2, with 9 bases aligning to TRBD1. Germline loops: CDR1 KGHDR, CDR2 SFDVKD. This CDR3 spans 14 amino acids. V shed 7 bases, J shed 2 bases, and the junction held 1 base outside the gene matches. The CDR3 sequence is CATRGQGNTGELFF. The CDR3 DNA reads TGTGCCACCAGGGGACAGGGAAACACCGGGGAGCTGTTTTTT.

The chain links TRBV5-1 to TRBJ2-7, with TRBD2 matching 7 bases. Germline CDR1 SGHRS, CDR2 YFSETQ. This CDR3 spans 15 amino acids. Trimming took 7 bases from V and 2 from J; bases not matched to a gene: 12. CDR3 residues: CASYDGGTFTYEQYF. The CDR3 DNA follows: TGCGCCAGCTATGACGGGGGGACTTTTACCTACGAGCAGTACTTC.

V usage is TRBV7-9 and J usage is TRBJ1-3; 7 positions agree with TRBD1. V lost 5 bases, J lost 3 bases, and 10 bases stayed unmatched. CDR1 and CDR2 from the germline V gene are SEHNR and FQNEAQ (reference sequence). There are 16 residues in the CDR3. Written as DNA, the CDR3 is TGTGCCAGCAGCACCCCGACAGGGATATTTGGAAACACCATATATTTT. Protein product: CASSTPTGIFGNTIYF.